The present T cell receptor (beta chain) was sequenced within a study of T and B cells in COVID-19 patients. Study information: Blood was sampled from COVID-19 patients who were either actively infected or recovered. Comorbidities linked to unfavorable COVID-19 outcome were present in about 90% of the 20 active-infection patients.

Study-level results: In COVID-19 patients, T cell receptor beta variable and joining gene use was reportedly strongly skewed.

TRB was amplified from around 250-500 ng of blood genomic DNA. BIOMED2 TRB-A/B primer pools were used in multiplex TRB PCR. TCRdb passed the multiplex PCR reads through MiXCR, listing each CDR3 protein once. This table holds 10,000 to 15,000 distinct CDR3 sequences, almost 30% found once. The sample holds a few counts of this clonotype. Its specificity is not known. Trimming took 2 bases from V and 4 from J, leaving 10 bases between them. CDR1 is GTSNPN and CDR2 is SVGIG in the germline V gene (reference sequence). This CDR3 spans 13 amino acids. The rearrangement joins TRBV30 to TRBJ2-3, with D hard to call. Sequenced material: blood. This receptor was identified in a human donor who had recovered from COVID-19. The CDR3 loop is CAWSLYLADTQYF. CDR3 DNA: TGTGCCTGGAGTCTTTATTTAGCAGATACGCAGTATTTT.